The rows below give T cell receptor beta chains drawn from one sample of a study of read filtering for tumor transcriptome and immune sequencing. TCRdb recomputed calls from the reads with MiXCR, one row per CDR3 protein. The sample has around 130,000 distinct CDR3 sequences; over 10% are singletons. Sequenced input: a population of CD138-negative cells sorted from bone marrow. The receptor source for this set is a donor at least 40 years old with multiple myeloma. Both conserved end residues are part of each CDR3. The order of the fields is clone size, V gene, J gene, CDR3 length, D gene, CDR3 protein, CDR3 DNA. A D gene is named only where the DNA matches it firmly. The size entry is marked missing in some rows and otherwise reads once, few, many or a size class.

clone size: .; V gene: TRBV24-1; J gene: TRBJ2-6; CDR3 length: 18; D gene: TRBD1; CDR3 protein: CATSDSSPGQGGANVLTF; CDR3 DNA: TGTGCCACCAGTGACTCCTCTCCCGGACAGGGAGGGGCCAACGTCCTGACTTTC
clone size: few; V gene: TRBV20-1; J gene: TRBJ2-7; CDR3 length: 12; D gene: .; CDR3 protein: CSAMTVNYEQYF; CDR3 DNA: TGCAGTGCTATGACAGTTAACTACGAGCAGTACTTC
clone size: .; V gene: TRBV6-5; J gene: TRBJ1-3; CDR3 length: 15; D gene: .; CDR3 protein: CASSIGRGDRHTIYF; CDR3 DNA: TGTGCCAGCAGTATAGGACGGGGCGATAGGCACACCATATATTTT
clone size: .; V gene: TRBV7-3; J gene: TRBJ1-5; CDR3 length: 15; D gene: .; CDR3 protein: CASSETGTSVDTQHF; CDR3 DNA: TGTGCCAGCAGCGAAACCGGGACTAGTGTAGATACGCAGCATTTT
clone size: .; V gene: TRBV19; J gene: TRBJ2-7; CDR3 length: 14; D gene: TRBD1; CDR3 protein: CASSASDRAYEQYF; CDR3 DNA: TGTGCCAGTAGTGCCAGCGACAGGGCCTACGAGCAGTACTTC
clone size: .; V gene: TRBV20-1; J gene: TRBJ2-1; CDR3 length: 16; D gene: .; CDR3 protein: CSARASRGRTYNEQFF; CDR3 DNA: TGCAGTGCTAGAGCGTCCCGGGGACGAACCTACAATGAGCAGTTCTTC
clone size: many; V gene: TRBV7-2; J gene: TRBJ2-1; CDR3 length: 16; D gene: TRBD2; CDR3 protein: CASSWTSGRSYNEQFF; CDR3 DNA: TGTGCCAGCAGCTGGACTAGCGGGCGATCCTACAATGAGCAGTTCTTC
clone size: many; V gene: TRBV20-1; J gene: TRBJ2-2; CDR3 length: 15; D gene: .; CDR3 protein: CSASDRGLGTGELFF; CDR3 DNA: TGCAGTGCTAGTGACCGGGGGCTTGGCACCGGGGAGCTGTTTTTT
clone size: .; V gene: TRBV20-1; J gene: TRBJ2-3; CDR3 length: 14; D gene: TRBD1; CDR3 protein: CSSDGDRAPDTLYF; CDR3 DNA: TGCAGTTCTGACGGGGACAGGGCCCCAGATACGCTGTATTTT
clone size: many; V gene: TRBV20-1; J gene: TRBJ1-1; CDR3 length: 15; D gene: TRBD1; CDR3 protein: CSARDQTRGLTEAFF; CDR3 DNA: TGCAGTGCTAGAGATCAAACGAGGGGGCTGACTGAAGCTTTCTTT
clone size: few; V gene: TRBV12-3/TRBV12-4; J gene: TRBJ2-7; CDR3 length: 13; D gene: .; CDR3 protein: CASSYLSSYEQYF; CDR3 DNA: TGTGCCAGCAGCTACCTGAGCTCCTACGAGCAGTACTTC
clone size: many; V gene: TRBV3-1; J gene: TRBJ2-7; CDR3 length: 13; D gene: .; CDR3 protein: CASSQENGYEQYF; CDR3 DNA: TGTGCCAGCAGCCAAGAAAACGGCTACGAGCAGTACTTC
clone size: many; V gene: TRBV10-3; J gene: TRBJ2-2; CDR3 length: 14; D gene: TRBD1; CDR3 protein: CAAGTVANTGELFF; CDR3 DNA: TGTGCCGCCGGGACAGTCGCGAACACCGGGGAGCTGTTTTTT
clone size: .; V gene: TRBV6-5; J gene: TRBJ2-5; CDR3 length: 15; D gene: TRBD1; CDR3 protein: CASSYSPLQGETQYF; CDR3 DNA: TGTGCCAGCAGTTACTCGCCACTACAGGGGGAGACCCAGTACTTC
clone size: few; V gene: TRBV5-6; J gene: TRBJ1-2; CDR3 length: 15; D gene: .; CDR3 protein: CASSLGGTEFYGYTF; CDR3 DNA: TGTGCCAGCAGCTTGGGGGGCACAGAATTCTATGGCTACACCTTC
clone size: once; V gene: TRBV3-1; J gene: TRBJ1-1; CDR3 length: 15; D gene: .; CDR3 protein: CASSLRGSSGTEAFF; CDR3 DNA: TGTGCCAGCAGTCTCAGGGGAAGTAGTGGCACTGAAGCTTTCTTT
clone size: many; V gene: TRBV6-5; J gene: TRBJ1-1; CDR3 length: 13; D gene: .; CDR3 protein: CASSYQDRTEAFF; CDR3 DNA: TGTGCCAGCAGTTACCAGGACCGTACTGAAGCTTTCTTT
clone size: many; V gene: TRBV18; J gene: TRBJ1-1; CDR3 length: 16; D gene: .; CDR3 protein: CASSPPIGRGDTEAFF; CDR3 DNA: TGTGCCAGCTCACCACCGATTGGCCGGGGTGACACTGAAGCTTTCTTT
clone size: .; V gene: TRBV20-1; J gene: TRBJ1-5; CDR3 length: 12; D gene: .; CDR3 protein: CSASSRNQPQHF; CDR3 DNA: TGCAGTGCTAGTTCCAGGAATCAGCCCCAGCATTTT
clone size: few; V gene: TRBV7-9; J gene: TRBJ1-3; CDR3 length: 16; D gene: TRBD1; CDR3 protein: CASSSGQGRRGNTIYF; CDR3 DNA: TGTGCCAGCAGCTCGGGACAGGGGCGTCGTGGAAACACCATATATTTT
clone size: many; V gene: TRBV5-1; J gene: TRBJ2-1; CDR3 length: 16; D gene: TRBD2; CDR3 protein: CASSQQTSGIYNEQFF; CDR3 DNA: TGCGCCAGCAGCCAACAGACTAGCGGGATCTACAATGAGCAGTTCTTC
clone size: many; V gene: TRBV4-3; J gene: TRBJ2-1; CDR3 length: 20; D gene: TRBD2; CDR3 protein: CASSHSEAGGRIGRANEQFF; CDR3 DNA: TGCGCCAGCAGCCATAGTGAGGCGGGAGGGCGAATAGGCAGGGCCAATGAGCAGTTCTTC
clone size: many; V gene: TRBV7-9; J gene: TRBJ1-4; CDR3 length: 12; D gene: .; CDR3 protein: CASSPEKEKLFF; CDR3 DNA: TGTGCCAGCAGCCCCGAAAAAGAAAAACTGTTTTTT
clone size: many; V gene: TRBV27; J gene: TRBJ2-3; CDR3 length: 12; D gene: .; CDR3 protein: CASSPGQDTQYF; CDR3 DNA: TGTGCCAGCAGTCCAGGACAAGATACGCAGTATTTT
clone size: .; V gene: TRBV11-1; J gene: TRBJ1-6; CDR3 length: 14; D gene: TRBD1; CDR3 protein: CASSIRDSNSPLHF; CDR3 DNA: TGTGCCAGCAGCATCCGGGACAGCAATTCACCCCTCCACTTT
clone size: few; V gene: TRBV30; J gene: TRBJ2-3; CDR3 length: 14; D gene: TRBD2; CDR3 protein: CAWALAGNTDTQYF; CDR3 DNA: TGTGCCTGGGCCCTAGCGGGGAACACAGATACGCAGTATTTT
clone size: many; V gene: TRBV6-1; J gene: TRBJ2-3; CDR3 length: 15; D gene: .; CDR3 protein: CASSEDGVYTDTQYF; CDR3 DNA: TGTGCCAGCAGTGAGGACGGCGTATACACAGATACGCAGTATTTT
clone size: many; V gene: TRBV7-9; J gene: TRBJ1-1; CDR3 length: 17; D gene: TRBD1; CDR3 protein: CASSKDRLQSLNTEAFF; CDR3 DNA: TGTGCCAGCAGCAAGGACAGGCTACAGTCGTTGAACACTGAAGCTTTCTTT
clone size: many; V gene: TRBV15; J gene: TRBJ2-1; CDR3 length: 15; D gene: .; CDR3 protein: CATSRDRGARNEQFF; CDR3 DNA: TGTGCCACCAGCAGAGACCGGGGGGCAAGAAATGAGCAGTTCTTC
clone size: few; V gene: TRBV21-1; J gene: TRBJ2-6; CDR3 length: 20; D gene: .; CDR3 protein: CASSKSTPLPPSSGANVLTF; CDR3 DNA: TGTGCCAGCAGCAAATCCACTCCCTTACCCCCCTCCTCTGGGGCCAACGTCCTGACTTTC
clone size: many; V gene: TRBV6-1; J gene: TRBJ1-3; CDR3 length: 11; D gene: .; CDR3 protein: CAASSGNTIYF; CDR3 DNA: TGTGCCGCCTCCTCTGGAAACACCATATATTTT
clone size: few; V gene: TRBV20-1; J gene: TRBJ1-1; CDR3 length: 12; D gene: .; CDR3 protein: CSARDRTAEAFF; CDR3 DNA: TGCAGTGCTAGAGATCGGACAGCTGAAGCTTTCTTT
clone size: .; V gene: TRBV2; J gene: TRBJ1-5; CDR3 length: 16; D gene: .; CDR3 protein: CASSAMATHSNQPQHF; CDR3 DNA: TGTGCCAGCAGTGCCATGGCGACGCATAGCAATCAGCCCCAGCATTTT
clone size: many; V gene: TRBV7-2; J gene: TRBJ2-1; CDR3 length: 14; D gene: .; CDR3 protein: CASTKSPGYNEQFF; CDR3 DNA: TGTGCCAGCACCAAAAGTCCTGGCTACAATGAGCAGTTCTTC
clone size: many; V gene: TRBV24-1; J gene: TRBJ2-1; CDR3 length: 17; D gene: TRBD1; CDR3 protein: CATSDGRGQGTYNEQFF; CDR3 DNA: TGTGCCACCAGTGATGGTCGGGGACAGGGCACCTACAATGAGCAGTTCTTC